This T cell receptor (beta chain) was identified during a study of vaccination and CD4 T cells after COVID-19. Germline V gene lookup returns CDR1 ENHRY and CDR2 SYGVKD. The CDR3 contains 15 residues. Stated time point: late sampling 161 to 241 days after vaccination in a few convalescent patients. Described treatment: approximately nine-day PBMC culture with coronavirus spike peptide pools or control peptides (ViraFEST assay). Concerning this clonotype: Its antigen is undetermined. The junction does not match germline at one end; this may be a read error.

The Oncomine TCR Beta short-read assay was applied to DNA of cultured CD4+ T cells. TCRdb itself ran the PCR reads through MiXCR, one entry per CDR3 protein. Among roughly 28,000 distinct CDR3 sequences, around two fifths were seen once, and the ten largest hold approximately 5.1%. This clonotype was obtained from a human donor who had recovered from COVID-19. The sample here was CD4+ T cells from blood, cultured in vitro, taken about 7 months after SARS-CoV-2 vaccination. V gene TRBV10-3 combines with J gene TRBJ2-1, with TRBD2 as a possible D gene (6 bases). The CDR3 sequence is CAISVGQEGYNEQFF. The CDR3 DNA is TGTGCCATCAGTGTTGGTCAGGAGGGGTACAACGAGCAGTTCTTC.